The clone carrying this T cell receptor (beta chain) has just a few counts. Exposed enrollees had met someone with a PCR-confirmed or clinician-diagnosed COVID-19 case at some point within the 2 weeks before study entry. The data were obtained in a study of blood T cell repertoires in COVID-19. Assay: immunoSEQ multiplex PCR; the TCRdb copy retains only in-frame clones and omits some. The sample has hundreds of thousands of clones; around 89% are singletons. This clonotype was obtained from a man in his fifties or sixties who had been exposed to COVID-19. The specimen sequenced was PBMCs or T cells enriched from blood (not recorded which).

The CDR3 loop reads CASSLDGQGVQPQHF. In DNA form, the CDR3 reads TGCGCCAGCAGCTTGGATGGACAGGGGGTACAGCCCCAGCATTTT. This chain links TRBV5-1 with TRBJ1-5, with 10 bases matching TRBD1. CDR3 length equals 15 residues. V dropped 0 bases and J dropped 7; count of bases not matched to a gene: 4. The germline gives CDR1 SGHRS, CDR2 YFSETQ.